Listed below are T cell receptor beta chains from one sample, sequenced in a study of OX40 agonist ivuxolimab in advanced cancers. TCRdb's copy holds only in-frame clones and misses some; the assay was immunoSEQ multiplex PCR. This table has about 150,000 clones, roughly 92% appearing once. This specimen consisted of CD4+ or CD8+ T cells sorted from blood, obtained in a trial of the OX40 agonist ivuxolimab. The receptor source for this set is an adult with an advanced solid tumor such as melanoma, head and neck, liver or kidney cancer. The CDR3 runs from the conserved cysteine through the conserved F or W. Each record gives: D gene, J gene, V gene, CDR3 protein, CDR3 DNA. D genes are given only for firm matches.

>NA|TRBJ2-2|TRBV11-2
CASSASRGSGELFF
TGTGCCAGCAGCGCATCGCGGGGATCCGGGGAGCTGTTTTTT
>NA|TRBJ2-5|TRBV28
CASSPFKIETQYF
TGTGCCAGCAGTCCCTTTAAGATAGAGACCCAGTACTTC
>TRBD1|TRBJ2-2|TRBV7-9
CASSQGVTGELFF
TGTGCCAGCAGCCAGGGGGTTACCGGGGAGCTGTTTTTT
>TRBD1|TRBJ2-7|TRBV18
CASSLRQGDEQYF
TGTGCCAGCTCACTCCGACAGGGTGACGAGCAGTACTTC
>TRBD1|TRBJ1-2|TRBV29-1
CSAGEGQAWGYTF
TGCAGCGCCGGGGAAGGACAGGCCTGGGGCTACACCTTC
>TRBD2|TRBJ2-1|TRBV28
CASSTPGGNEQFF
TGTGCCAGCAGCACCCCGGGGGGCAATGAGCAGTTCTTC
>NA|TRBJ1-2|TRBV30
CAWSVGGGGGYTF
TGTGCCTGGAGTGTTGGTGGGGGAGGCGGCTACACCTTC
>NA|TRBJ1-2|TRBV7-2
CASSPDGNYGYTF
TGTGCCAGCAGCCCAGACGGCAACTATGGCTACACCTTC
>NA|TRBJ2-2|TRBV7-8
CASSLARLNTGELFF
TGTGCCAGCAGCTTAGCCCGATTGAACACCGGGGAGCTGTTTTTT
>NA|TRBJ1-2|TRBV7-2
CASSTTANYGYTF
TGTGCCAGCAGCACGACAGCTAACTATGGCTACACCTTC
>NA|TRBJ2-5|TRBV9
CASSVAVTSRQETQYF
TGTGCCAGCAGCGTAGCCGTCACTAGCCGGCAAGAGACCCAGTACTTC
>TRBD2|TRBJ2-2|TRBV9
CASSARLAGEAGELFF
TGTGCCAGCAGCGCCCGACTAGCGGGAGAAGCCGGGGAGCTGTTTTTT
>NA|TRBJ2-7|TRBV27
CASSSQFRGLISYEQYF
TGTGCCAGCAGCAGTCAATTCAGGGGACTAATCTCCTACGAGCAGTACTTC
>TRBD1|TRBJ1-5|TRBV19
CASSRDRGGQPQHF
TGTGCCAGTAGTCGGGACAGGGGAGGTCAGCCCCAGCATTTT
>NA|TRBJ1-2|TRBV4-3
CASSQDTHSRGYTF
TGCGCCAGCAGCCAAGATACACACAGTCGAGGCTACACCTTC
>NA|TRBJ1-1|TRBV5-1
CASSLLGMVRRPEAFF
TGCGCCAGCAGCTTGCTGGGAATGGTAAGGAGGCCTGAAGCTTTCTTT
>TRBD2|TRBJ2-1|TRBV7-7
CASSLVPRERFNEQFF
TGTGCTAGCAGCTTGGTCCCGCGGGAGCGGTTTAATGAGCAGTTCTTC
>NA|TRBJ1-2|TRBV7-9
CASSLFQGFGGYTF
TGTGCCAGCAGCCTATTCCAGGGATTTGGCGGCTACACCTTC